This T cell receptor (beta chain) was captured by sequencing in a study of long-term antiretroviral therapy in people with HIV. Germline V lookup: CDR1 MNHEY, CDR2 SMNVEV (reference sequence). The V and J ends lost 1 base and 6 bases respectively, with 12 bases between them. The CDR3 is made up of 15 amino acids. The assay used was immunoSEQ (version v3.0), run at survey level. Sequencing was performed with immunoSEQ multiplex PCR; in TCRdb, only in-frame clones are kept and a portion is missing. Seen here are under 40,000 clones, roughly 80% observed once, and the top ten hold 13%. The clonotype comes from a man between 18 and 35 years old with HIV. V usage is TRBV27 and J usage is TRBJ1-4; TRBD1 is a possible D gene (5 bases). The material sequenced was unsorted PBMCs, taken 0.3 years after starting antiretroviral therapy. This CDR3 is CASSLFGGVDEKLFF. For the CDR3, the DNA is TGTGCCAGCAGTTTATTTGGAGGGGTGGATGAAAAACTGTTTTTT.